The 10 T cell receptor beta chains below were found in one sample sequenced in a study of naive and memory T cell subsets. Both TRBC1 and TRBC2 were covered by a beta constant-region primer of two equimolar oligonucleotides. Four rounds of PCR amplified the ligated cDNA using nested alpha and beta constant-region primers plus SP2. From the UMI-ligation and nested PCR reads, TCRdb called clonotypes with MiXCR, one entry per CDR3 protein. The data hold over 100,000 distinct CDR3 sequences, with 30% to 45% observed a single time. The sample consisted of central memory CD4+ T cells from blood. These receptors came from a human donor in good health.

This chain links TRBV28 with TRBJ2-7, with 13 bases fitting TRBD2. Germline V gene data show CDR1 as MDHEN and CDR2 as SYDVKM. The CDR3 is 15 amino acids. J gave up 4 bases and V 6 bases, and 6 bases lay outside the gene matches. The CDR3 reads CASRLTSGRVYEQYF. The CDR3 DNA follows: TGTGCCAGCAGGCTCACTAGCGGGAGGGTATACGAGCAGTACTTC.

This clonotype has just a few counts. The chain couples TRBV14 to TRBJ2-7; possible D gene TRBD2, 5 bases. Trimming pared 6 bases from V and 5 bases from J, leaving 14 bases between. Germline CDR1 and CDR2: SGHDN and FVKESK. The CDR3 length is 13 residues. The CDR3 region is CASSRGSRNEQYF. CDR3 DNA sequence: TGTGCCAGCAGTCGGGGTAGTCGCAACGAGCAGTACTTC.

The chain combines TRBV5-1 with TRBJ2-2; 8 nucleotides match TRBD2. The CDR3 has 15 residues. J lost 4 bases, V lost 5 bases, and 7 bases had no gene match. Germline V gene data show CDR1 as SGHRS and CDR2 as YFSETQ. CDR3 coding DNA: TGCGCCAGCAGTCAGCGGGAGAGGCGCACCGGGGAGCTGTTTTTT. It is translated as CASSQRERRTGELFF.

This clonotype was seen a handful of times. The V call is TRBV7-2, the J call TRBJ2-1; no clear D gene. The CDR3 consists of 14 residues. Germline loops: CDR1 SGHTA, CDR2 FQGNSA. Trimming shortened V by 2 bases and J by 8 bases, and 13 bases separated the two germline ends. The CDR3, as DNA: TGTGCCAGCAGCTTAAGCAGCCCCCTCGATGAGCAGTTCTTC. Its protein is CASSLSSPLDEQFF.

This clonotype was observed a single time. J is TRBJ2-1 and V is TRBV11-3; 7 positions match TRBD1. Trimming at V came to 4 bases and at J to 0 bases, leaving 3 bases not matched to a gene. This CDR3 has 15 residues. Per the germline V gene, CDR1 is SGHNT and CDR2 is YENEEA. The CDR3 reads CASSSDRVSYNEQFF. CDR3 bases: TGTGCCAGCAGCTCAGACAGGGTCTCCTACAATGAGCAGTTCTTC.

V and J are TRBV2 and TRBJ2-1, with 10 bases fitting TRBD1. This CDR3 has 13 amino acids. Germline lookup yields CDR1 SNHLY and CDR2 FYNNEI. Germline trimming cut 5 bases from V and 10 bases from J; bases unmatched to any gene: 5. CDR3 in DNA: TGTGCCAGCAGTCGGGACAGGGGAGAAGAGCAGTTCTTC. Protein: CASSRDRGEEQFF.

This clonotype came up a few times. The V and J genes are TRBV7-2 and TRBJ2-7, with a weak D call TRBD1 (5 bases). CDR3 length: 15 residues. V lost 1 base and J 5 bases, leaving 15 bases between the germline ends. Germline loops: CDR1 SGHTA, CDR2 FQGNSA. The CDR3 spells CASSLGRSRVNEQYF. DNA for the CDR3: TGTGCCAGCAGCTTAGGTCGTTCCAGGGTCAACGAGCAGTACTTC.

This clonotype was observed a single time. V and J are TRBV5-1 and TRBJ1-2; D gene ambiguous. This CDR3 has 15 residues. CDR1 SGHRS and CDR2 YFSETQ come from the germline V gene. With 0 bases removed from V and 0 bases from J, the gap between germline ends came to 9 bases. The CDR3: CASSLGLNPNYGYTF. The CDR3 DNA reads TGCGCCAGCAGCTTGGGGCTTAACCCTAACTATGGCTACACCTTC.

This clonotype was counted between two and nine times. In nucleotides, the CDR3 is TGTGCCAGCAGTTTAGACCTTTACAGGGGCACTGAAGCTTTCTTT. Encoded protein: CASSLDLYRGTEAFF. The rearrangement joins TRBV12-3 or TRBV12-4 to TRBJ1-1; 7 nucleotides match TRBD1. Germline trimming cut 1 base from V and 4 bases from J; bases unmatched to any gene: 6. The CDR3 is made up of 15 amino acids.

This chain joins TRBV11-3 and TRBJ2-2; 7 bases are a match to TRBD2. Germline V lookup: CDR1 SGHNT, CDR2 YENEEA. This CDR3 has 18 residues. V was clipped by 1 base and J by 5 bases; unmatched bases: 13. In DNA form, the CDR3 reads TGTGCCAGCAGCTTAGGCGGAGCGGCGGGAGTCCGAACCGGGGAGCTGTTTTTT. It codes for CASSLGGAAGVRTGELFF. Complete variable domain (other parts from reference TRBV11-3 and TRBJ2-2): EAGVVQSPRYKIIEKKQPVAFWCNPISGHNTLYWYLQNLGQGPELLIRYENEEAVDDSQLPKDRFSAERLKGVDSTLKIQPAELGDSAVYLCASSLGGAAGVRTGELFFGEGSRLTVL.